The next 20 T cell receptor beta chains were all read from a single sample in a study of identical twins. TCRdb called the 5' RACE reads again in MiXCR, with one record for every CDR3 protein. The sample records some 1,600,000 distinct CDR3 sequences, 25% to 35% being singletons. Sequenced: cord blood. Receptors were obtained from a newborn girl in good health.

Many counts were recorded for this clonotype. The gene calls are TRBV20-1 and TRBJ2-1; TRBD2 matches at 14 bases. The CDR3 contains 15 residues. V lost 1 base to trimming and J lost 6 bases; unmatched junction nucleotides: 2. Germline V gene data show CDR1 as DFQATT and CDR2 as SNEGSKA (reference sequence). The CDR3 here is CSARATSGRANEQFF. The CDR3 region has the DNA TGCAGTGCTAGAGCGACTAGCGGGAGGGCCAATGAGCAGTTCTTC.

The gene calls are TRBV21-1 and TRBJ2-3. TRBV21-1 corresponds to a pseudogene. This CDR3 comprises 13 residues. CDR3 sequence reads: CASSKGLTDTQYF. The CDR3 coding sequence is TGTGCCAGCAGCAAAGGACTCACAGATACGCAGTATTTT.

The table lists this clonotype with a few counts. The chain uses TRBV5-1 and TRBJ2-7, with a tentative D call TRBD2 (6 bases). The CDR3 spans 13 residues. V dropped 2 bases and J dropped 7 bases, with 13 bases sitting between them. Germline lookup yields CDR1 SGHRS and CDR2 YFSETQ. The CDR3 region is CASSFRGAGEQYF. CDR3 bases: TGCGCCAGCAGCTTTAGGGGCGCGGGGGAGCAGTACTTC.

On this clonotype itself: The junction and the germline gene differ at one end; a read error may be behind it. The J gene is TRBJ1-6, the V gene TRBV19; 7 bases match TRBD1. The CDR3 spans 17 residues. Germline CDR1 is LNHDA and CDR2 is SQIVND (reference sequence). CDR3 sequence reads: CASSSGQAISHNSPLHF. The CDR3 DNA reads TGTGCCAGTAGTTCCGGACAGGCGATCTCCCATAATTCACCCCTCCACTTT.

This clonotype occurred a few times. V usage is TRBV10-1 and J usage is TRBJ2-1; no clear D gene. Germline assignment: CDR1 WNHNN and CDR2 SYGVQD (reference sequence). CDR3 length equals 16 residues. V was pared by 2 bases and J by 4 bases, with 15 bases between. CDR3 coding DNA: TGCGCCAGCAGTGAGGTTTGGCTGAACGTATACAATGAGCAGTTCTTC. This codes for CASSEVWLNVYNEQFF.

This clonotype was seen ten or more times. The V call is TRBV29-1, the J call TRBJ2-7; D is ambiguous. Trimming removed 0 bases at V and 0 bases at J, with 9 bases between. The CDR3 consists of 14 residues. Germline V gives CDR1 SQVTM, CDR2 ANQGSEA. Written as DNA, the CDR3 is TGCAGCGTTGAAGATCTTGGCAGCTCCTACGAGCAGTACTTC. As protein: CSVEDLGSSYEQYF.

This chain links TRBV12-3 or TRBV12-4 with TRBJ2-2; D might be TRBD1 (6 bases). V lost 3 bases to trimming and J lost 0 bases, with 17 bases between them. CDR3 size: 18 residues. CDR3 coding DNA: TGTGCCAGCAGTTTTAGGGGGATTGGGGCGACGAACACCGGGGAGCTGTTTTTT. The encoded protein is CASSFRGIGATNTGELFF.

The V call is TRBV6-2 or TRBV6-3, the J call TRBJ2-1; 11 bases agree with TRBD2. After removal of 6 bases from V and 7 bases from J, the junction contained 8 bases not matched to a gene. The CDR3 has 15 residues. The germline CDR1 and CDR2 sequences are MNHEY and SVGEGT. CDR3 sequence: CASRPTSGSGNEQFF. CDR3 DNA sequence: TGTGCCAGCAGACCTACTAGCGGGAGTGGGAATGAGCAGTTCTTC.

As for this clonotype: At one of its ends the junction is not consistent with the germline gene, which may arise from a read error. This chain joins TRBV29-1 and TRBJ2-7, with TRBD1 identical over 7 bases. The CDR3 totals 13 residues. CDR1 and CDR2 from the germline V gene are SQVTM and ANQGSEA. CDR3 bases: TGCAGCGCGAGGGGGCTAGATTTATACGTGCAGTACTTC. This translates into CSARGLDLYVQYF.

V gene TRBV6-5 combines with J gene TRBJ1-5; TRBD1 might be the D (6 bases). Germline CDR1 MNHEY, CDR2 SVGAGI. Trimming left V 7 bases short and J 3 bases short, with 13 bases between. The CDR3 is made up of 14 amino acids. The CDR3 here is CASNDGGPNQPQHF. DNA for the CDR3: TGTGCCAGCAACGACGGGGGGCCCAATCAGCCCCAGCATTTT.

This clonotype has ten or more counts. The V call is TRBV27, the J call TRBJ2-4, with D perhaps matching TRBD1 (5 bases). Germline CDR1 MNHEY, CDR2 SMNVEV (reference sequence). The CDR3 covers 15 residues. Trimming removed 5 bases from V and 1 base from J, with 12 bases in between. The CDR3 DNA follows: TGTGCCAGCAGTCCCAGGGTTGGGGCCAAAAACATTCAGTACTTC. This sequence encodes CASSPRVGAKNIQYF.

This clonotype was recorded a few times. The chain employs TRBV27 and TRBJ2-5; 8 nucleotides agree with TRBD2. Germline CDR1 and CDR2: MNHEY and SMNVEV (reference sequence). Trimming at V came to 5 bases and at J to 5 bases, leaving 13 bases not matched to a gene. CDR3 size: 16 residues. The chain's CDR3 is CASSPSRGGARETQYF. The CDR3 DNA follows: TGTGCCAGCAGTCCATCCCGGGGGGGCGCGAGGGAGACCCAGTACTTC.

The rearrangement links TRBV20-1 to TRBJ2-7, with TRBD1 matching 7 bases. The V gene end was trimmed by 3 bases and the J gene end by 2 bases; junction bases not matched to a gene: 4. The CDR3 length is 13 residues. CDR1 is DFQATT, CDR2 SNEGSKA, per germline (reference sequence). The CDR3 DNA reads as TGCAGTGCTAGCCGCGACAGGGCCTACGAGCAGTACTTC. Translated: CSASRDRAYEQYF.

The CDR3 DNA is TGTGCCAGCAGTGAAGAGGGCGTCGCGGGGAACACCGGGGAGCTGTTTTTT. It encodes CASSEEGVAGNTGELFF. The chain recombines TRBV2 with TRBJ2-2, with D tentatively TRBD2 (5 bases). The CDR3 spans 17 residues. The ends were cut back, 1 base at V and 1 base at J, with 13 bases in the middle. Germline loops: CDR1 SNHLY, CDR2 FYNNEI.

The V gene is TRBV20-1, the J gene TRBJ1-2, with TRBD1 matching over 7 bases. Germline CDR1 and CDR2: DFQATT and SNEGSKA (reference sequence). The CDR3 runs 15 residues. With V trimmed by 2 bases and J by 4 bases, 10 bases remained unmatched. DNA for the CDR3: TGCAGTGCTAGATATTGGGACCAGGGGGGCTATGGCTACACCTTC. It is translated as CSARYWDQGGYGYTF.

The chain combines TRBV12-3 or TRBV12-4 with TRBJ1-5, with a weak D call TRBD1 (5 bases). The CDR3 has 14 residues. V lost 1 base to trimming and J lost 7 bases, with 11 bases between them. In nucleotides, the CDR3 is TGTGCCAGCAGTTTAGGAGACTGGGGGCAGCCCCAGCATTTT. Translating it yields CASSLGDWGQPQHF.

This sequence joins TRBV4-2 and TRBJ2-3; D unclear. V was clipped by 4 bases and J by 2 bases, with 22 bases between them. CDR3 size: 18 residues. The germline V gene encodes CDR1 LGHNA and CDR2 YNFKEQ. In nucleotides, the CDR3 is TGTGCCAGCAGCCCCCTTCGCCCCCGTCGCGATTACACAGATACGCAGTATTTT. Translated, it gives CASSPLRPRRDYTDTQYF.

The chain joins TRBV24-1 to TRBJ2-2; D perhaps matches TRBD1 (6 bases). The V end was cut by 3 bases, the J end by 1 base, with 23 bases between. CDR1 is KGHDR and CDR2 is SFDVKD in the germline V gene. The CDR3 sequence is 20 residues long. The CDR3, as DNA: TGTGCCACCAGTGATCACCCCCGAGGACAGCCCACCCGGAACACCGGGGAGCTGTTTTTT. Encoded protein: CATSDHPRGQPTRNTGELFF.

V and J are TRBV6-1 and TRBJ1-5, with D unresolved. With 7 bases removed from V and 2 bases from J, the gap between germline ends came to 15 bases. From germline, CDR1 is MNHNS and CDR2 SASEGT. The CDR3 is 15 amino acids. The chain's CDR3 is CASTPSITRNQPQHF. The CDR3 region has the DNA TGTGCCAGCACCCCCTCGATCACCCGCAATCAGCCCCAGCATTTT.

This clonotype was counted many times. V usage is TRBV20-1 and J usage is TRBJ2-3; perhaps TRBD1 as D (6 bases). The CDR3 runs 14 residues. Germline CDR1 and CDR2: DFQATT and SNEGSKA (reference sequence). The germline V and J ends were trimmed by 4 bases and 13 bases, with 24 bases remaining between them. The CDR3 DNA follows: TGCAGTGCTACGACCACAGGGTCTACAGATCTTGAGTATTTT. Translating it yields CSATTTGSTDLEYF.